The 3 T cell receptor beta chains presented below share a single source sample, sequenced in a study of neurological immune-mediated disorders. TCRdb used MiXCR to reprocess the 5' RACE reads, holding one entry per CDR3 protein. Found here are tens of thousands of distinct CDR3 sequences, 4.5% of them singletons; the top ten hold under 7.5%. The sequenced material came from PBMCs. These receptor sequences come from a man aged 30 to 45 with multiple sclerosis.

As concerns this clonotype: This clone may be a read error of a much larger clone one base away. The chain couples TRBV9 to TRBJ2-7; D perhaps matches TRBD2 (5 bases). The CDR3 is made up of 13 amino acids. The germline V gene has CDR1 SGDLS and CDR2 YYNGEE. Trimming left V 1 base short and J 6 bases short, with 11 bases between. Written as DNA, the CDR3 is TGTGCCAGCAGCGTAAGTTCGAGCGGCGAGCAGTACTTC. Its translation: CASSVSSSGEQYF. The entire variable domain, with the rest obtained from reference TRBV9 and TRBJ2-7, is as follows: DSGVTQTPKHLITATGQRVTLRCSPRSGDLSVYWYQQSLDQGLQFLIQYYNGEERAKGNILERFSAQQFPDLHSELNLSSLELGDSALYFCASSVSSSGEQYFGPGTRLTVT.

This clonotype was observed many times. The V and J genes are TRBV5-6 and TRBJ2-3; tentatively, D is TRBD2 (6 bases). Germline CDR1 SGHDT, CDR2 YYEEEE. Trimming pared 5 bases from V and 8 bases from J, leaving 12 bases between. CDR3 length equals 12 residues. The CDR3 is CASRLLGGTQYF. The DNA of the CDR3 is TGTGCCAGCAGGTTGCTGGGAGGTACGCAGTATTTT. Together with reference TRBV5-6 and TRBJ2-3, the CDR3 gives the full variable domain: DAGVTQSPTHLIKTRGQQVTLRCSPKSGHDTVSWYQQALGQGPQFIFQYYEEEERQRGNFPDRFSGHQFPNYSSELNVNALLLGDSALYLCASRLLGGTQYFGPGTRLTVL.

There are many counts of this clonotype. CDR3 amino acids: CASSQEGQGGANVLTF. The CDR3 nucleotides are TGTGCCAGCAGCCAAGAGGGACAGGGTGGGGCCAACGTCCTGACTTTC. This chain connects TRBV4-2 to TRBJ2-6, with 9 bases aligning to TRBD1. Losses at the gene ends were 0 bases for V and 3 bases for J; bases not matched to a gene: 0. Germline lookup yields CDR1 LGHNA and CDR2 YNFKEQ. The CDR3 has 16 residues.